The T cell receptor (beta chain) under discussion was sequenced for a study of CD8 T cells in ankylosing spondylitis. Quantitative 5'-RACE was performed with molecular barcodes, and it yielded the TCR beta libraries. TCRdb independently ran MiXCR on the 5' RACE reads; one entry per CDR3 protein. The sample contains some 130,000 distinct CDR3 sequences, over 15% of which appear only once. Whole-study results and caveats: Seemingly distinctive of ankylosing spondylitis blood was a TCR beta motif formed by eight highly homologous variants.

At least ten counts were recorded for this clonotype. The antigen is unknown. V lost 5 bases to trimming and J lost 4 bases, with 16 bases between them. The CDR3 has 15 residues. The material sequenced was blood, either unsorted or a sorted T cell fraction (not recorded which). This TCR was recovered from a male donor with ankylosing spondylitis. The rearrangement uses TRBV12-3 or TRBV12-4 and TRBJ2-3; possible D gene TRBD2, 5 bases. CDR3 nucleotide sequence: TGTGCCAGCAGTCGGACTCGCTCTAAGGCAGATACGCAGTATTTT. Translating it yields CASSRTRSKADTQYF.